This T cell receptor (beta chain) originates from a study of identical twins. The CDR3 sequence is 18 residues long. Germline V gives CDR1 DFQATT, CDR2 SNEGSKA (reference sequence). Trimming at V came to 6 bases and at J to 7 bases, leaving 17 bases not matched to a gene. Template switching created a universal primer site, and the cDNA included unique molecular identifiers. A single record per CDR3 protein comes from TCRdb applying MiXCR to the 5' RACE reads. The top ten hold approximately 8.9% of the sample, which has under 400,000 distinct CDR3 sequences, about 9% seen once. Study-wide findings and caveats: Zero-insertion analyses might be partly confounded by invariant T cells like MAIT and iNKT.

This clonotype was observed many times. As yet, its antigen is unknown. This clonotype originated in a woman between 45 and 60 years old in good health. Sequencing was done on a sample of naive T cells sorted from blood. The chain combines TRBV20-1 with TRBJ2-1; 14 positions agree with TRBD2. CDR3 in amino acids: CSASPGLAGEHWRNEQFF. The CDR3 coding sequence is TGCAGTGCCTCTCCGGGACTAGCGGGAGAACACTGGCGGAATGAGCAGTTCTTC.